Below, one TCR beta chain is given with its context. Its target is unknown. These data are taken from a study of T-cell memory formation after mild COVID-19. Turning to the study itself: Clusters were largely donor specific.

The study, taken as a whole, reports: Researchers found some responding clones in pre-infection memory, a sign that cross-reactive memory joined. Contracting CD4+ clones sat mainly in CM and EM; CD8+ in EMRA. Proof of SARS-CoV-2 specificity was absent for the second-wave clones that crested on day 37.

The trim removed 3 bases at V and 9 bases at J, leaving 6 bases unmatched. The CDR3 contains 14 residues. Germline V CDR1 and CDR2: MNHEY, SVGAGI. One entry per CDR3 protein, called by TCRdb with MiXCR from the 5' RACE reads. The table lists roughly 100,000 distinct CDR3 sequences, roughly 16% of them singletons, with around two fifths in the top ten. The source material was PBMCs or a T cell subset sorted from them (not recorded which). The source is a man between 18 and 35 years old who had mild COVID-19 (a few samples of this study predate the infection). Cell type and time point are not known. This sequence joins TRBV6-5 and TRBJ2-1; the match to TRBD1 covers 9 bases. Written as DNA, the CDR3 is TGTGCCAGCAGTTATTCCGGGACAGGGCCTGAGCAGTTCTTC. Translating it yields CASSYSGTGPEQFF.